This entry lists 11 T cell receptor beta chains sequenced from one sample in a study of blood T cell repertoires in COVID-19. Some clones are missing from TCRdb's copy, which holds only in-frame ones; the method was immunoSEQ multiplex PCR. The table has 260,000 or so clones, roughly 87% seen once. Input material: PBMCs or T cells enriched from blood (not recorded which). These receptor sequences come from a woman aged 25 to 39 with acute COVID-19.

This rearrangement joins TRBV3-1 (or the pseudogene TRBV3-2) to TRBJ2-2, with TRBD2 matching 11 bases. With 1 base clipped from V and 3 bases from J, the junction kept 10 bases outside the gene matches. Germline V gene lookup returns CDR1 LGHDT and CDR2 YNNKEL (reference sequence). The CDR3 contains 19 residues. In DNA, the CDR3 is TGTGCCAGCAGCCAAGGCACACCCGGGACTAGCGGAGACACCGGGGAGCTGTTTTTT. This sequence encodes CASSQGTPGTSGDTGELFF.

The chain employs TRBV3-1 (or the pseudogene TRBV3-2) and TRBJ2-3; D possibly corresponds to TRBD1 (5 bases). There are 15 residues in the CDR3. Germline assignment: CDR1 LGHDT and CDR2 YNNKEL (reference sequence). V was clipped by 0 bases and J by 4 bases, with 11 bases between them. The CDR3 DNA is TGTGCCAGCAGCCAAGAAGCGCAGGGCGCAGATACGCAGTATTTT. Encoded protein: CASSQEAQGADTQYF.

The chain recombines TRBV4-1 with TRBJ2-5, with 11 bases lining up with TRBD1. The CDR3 consists of 18 residues. Losses at the gene ends were 0 bases for V and 3 bases for J; bases not matched to a gene: 9. Germline V gives CDR1 MGHRA, CDR2 YSYEKL. The CDR3 sequence: CASSQEEDRGLREETQYF. In nucleotides, the CDR3 is TGCGCCAGCAGCCAAGAGGAGGACAGGGGGCTTCGGGAAGAGACCCAGTACTTC.

This chain uses TRBV2 with TRBJ1-1; D is undetermined. The CDR3 extends over 15 amino acids. Trimming removed 0 bases at V and 2 bases at J, with 10 bases between. Germline V gene lookup returns CDR1 SNHLY and CDR2 FYNNEI. CDR3 in amino acids: CASSEAPVSNTEAFF. CDR3 bases: TGTGCCAGCAGTGAAGCACCGGTTTCTAACACTGAAGCTTTCTTT.

The rearrangement links TRBV4-1 to TRBJ1-2; perhaps TRBD1 as D (6 bases). The CDR3 runs to 16 residues. Trimming took 4 bases from V and 0 from J, leaving 15 bases between them. Germline assignment: CDR1 MGHRA and CDR2 YSYEKL. CDR3 loop: CASSLHSGGPNYGYTF. The DNA for the CDR3 is TGCGCCAGCAGCCTACACAGTGGGGGCCCTAACTATGGCTACACCTTC.

The chain uses TRBV7-9 and TRBJ2-2; possible D gene TRBD1, 5 bases. Trimming took 6 bases from V and 5 from J, leaving 19 bases between them. The CDR3 covers 16 residues. CDR1 and CDR2 from the germline V gene are SEHNR and FQNEAQ (reference sequence). The CDR3 sequence: CASRPSFKKGTGELFF. The DNA of the CDR3 is TGTGCCAGCAGGCCTTCTTTTAAAAAGGGGACCGGGGAGCTGTTTTTT.

Worth noting for this clone: A much larger clone sits a single nucleotide away, making a read error possible. The genes are TRBV7-8 and TRBJ1-1; 7 bases are shared with TRBD1. Germline CDR1 and CDR2: SGHVS and FQNEAQ. This CDR3 comprises 14 residues. V lost 5 bases to trimming and J lost 2 bases; unmatched junction nucleotides: 5. This CDR3 is CASSPRTGNTEAFF. The CDR3 coding sequence is TGTGCCAGCAGCCCAAGGACAGGAAACACTGAAGCTTTCTTT. The variable domain in full, with the rest retrieved from reference TRBV7-8 and TRBJ1-1, is GAGVSQSPRYKVAKRGQDVALRCDPISGHVSLFWYQQALGQGPEFLTYFQNEAQLDKSGLPSDRFFAERPEGSVSTLKIQRTQQEDSAVYLCASSPRTGNTEAFFGQGTRLTVV.

The chain combines TRBV7-9 with TRBJ1-1, with 8 positions matching TRBD1. V was clipped by 4 bases and J by 4 bases; unmatched bases: 8. The CDR3 is 15 residues long. Germline V gene sequence: CDR1 SEHNR, CDR2 FQNEAQ (reference sequence). This CDR3 reads CASSSPDRGRTEAFF. The CDR3 DNA follows: TGTGCCAGCAGCTCGCCTGACAGGGGACGCACTGAAGCTTTCTTT.

The chain carries TRBV11-2 and TRBJ1-1; D might be TRBD1 (6 bases). This CDR3 is 13 amino acids long. V was shortened by 5 bases and J by 3 bases, with 10 bases between the two germline ends. The germline V gene has CDR1 SGHAT and CDR2 FQNNGV. The CDR3, as DNA: TGTGCCAGCAGCCTACAGGGAGACACTGAAGCTTTCTTT. This translates into CASSLQGDTEAFF.

This CDR3 reads CAVSRDTSEAFF. For the CDR3, the DNA is TGTGCCGTATCCAGGGATACGTCTGAAGCTTTCTTT. V and J are TRBV30 and TRBJ1-1; D is possibly TRBD1 (5 bases). Trimming shortened V by 8 bases and J by 6 bases, and 16 bases separated the two germline ends. Germline V gives CDR1 GTSNPN, CDR2 SVGIG (reference sequence). CDR3 length equals 12 residues.

The rearrangement joins TRBV29-1 to TRBJ2-5, with a possible D match to TRBD2 (5 bases). CDR1 is SQVTM and CDR2 is ANQGSEA in the germline V gene. This CDR3 is built from 13 residues. V shed 4 bases and J shed 4 bases, with 13 bases lying between them. The CDR3 reads CSVGEGSGETQYF. In nucleotides, the CDR3 is TGCAGCGTTGGAGAGGGTTCGGGAGAGACCCAGTACTTC.